This T cell receptor (beta chain) was captured by sequencing in a study of cytomegalovirus exposure and HLA in healthy donors. Overall study context: The 110 million or so unique TCR beta sequences, from 150 million to 200 million T cells, were found by an earlier analysis.

Primers included in the PCR were 60 Vbeta and 13 Jbeta primers. Libraries were prepared by immunoSEQ multiplex PCR; TCRdb keeps only in-frame clonotypes and omits some of them. The table lists roughly 110,000 clones, about four fifths of them singletons. A single count supports this clone. The receptor was isolated from a man aged 25 to 40 in good health and CMV-seropositive. The sequencing sample was made of PBMCs.

The CDR3 nucleotides read TGTGCCAGCAGCTCCGCGTTCCAGGGTGAAAAACTGTTTTTT. This gives the protein CASSSAFQGEKLFF. The J gene is TRBJ1-4, the V gene TRBV7-9; D possibly corresponds to TRBD1 (5 bases). The CDR3 is 14 amino acids. The V end lost 4 bases, the J end lost 7 bases, and 13 bases lay between the germline ends. CDR1 is SEHNR, CDR2 FQNEAQ, per germline (reference sequence).